Shown below are 18 T cell receptor beta chains from a single sample sequenced in a study of blood T cell repertoires in COVID-19. Sequenced by immunoSEQ multiplex PCR; TCRdb stores in-frame clones only, minus some. Here the sample spans approximately 110,000 clones, roughly 81% being singletons. The sequencing sample was made of peripheral blood. The receptors here all came from a man between 35 and 55 years old with acute or convalescent COVID-19.

The chain is built from TRBV7-6 and TRBJ2-7, with TRBD2 as a possible D gene (6 bases). With 0 bases removed from V and 0 bases from J, the gap between germline ends came to 6 bases. This CDR3 has 14 residues. CDR1 and CDR2 (germline): SGHVS, FNYEAQ. CDR3 loop: CASSLAGSSYEQYF. Written as DNA, the CDR3 is TGTGCCAGCAGCTTAGCCGGGAGCTCCTACGAGCAGTACTTC.

V gene TRBV30 combines with J gene TRBJ2-3; the D is unclear. The CDR3 is 14 residues long. CDR1 is GTSNPN and CDR2 is SVGIG in the germline V gene (reference sequence). Trimming pared 0 bases from V and 2 bases from J, leaving 9 bases between. The CDR3 nucleotides are TGTGCCTGGAGTGTCGGAGCTCTCACAGATACGCAGTATTTT. Amino acid sequence: CAWSVGALTDTQYF.

The rearrangement links TRBV7-9 to TRBJ1-2; tentatively, D is TRBD1 (5 bases). The V gene lost 1 base and the J gene lost 6 bases, with 9 bases spanning the gap. The CDR3 is 13 amino acids. From germline, CDR1 is SEHNR and CDR2 FQNEAQ (reference sequence). The CDR3 bases are TGTGCCAGCAGCTTAGAAGGGGCAGATGGCTACACCTTC. Encoded protein: CASSLEGADGYTF.

The chain joins TRBV18 to TRBJ2-7, with 8 bases fitting TRBD2. CDR1 and CDR2 (germline): KGHSH, LQKENI. This CDR3 has 14 residues. J lost 5 bases, V lost 1 base, and 4 bases had no gene match. The CDR3 sequence is CASSPQAGGDEQYF. DNA of the CDR3: TGTGCCAGCTCACCACAGGCGGGGGGCGACGAGCAGTACTTC.

The chain links TRBV3-1 (or the pseudogene TRBV3-2) to TRBJ2-1; maybe TRBD1 (6 bases). The germline V and J ends were trimmed by 5 bases and 1 base, with 12 bases remaining between them. The CDR3 runs to 15 residues. From germline, CDR1 is LGHDT and CDR2 YNNKEL (reference sequence). The DNA for the CDR3 is TGTGCCAGCAGCACCTTAGGACAGTCCTACAATGAGCAGTTCTTC. Protein sequence: CASSTLGQSYNEQFF.

The CDR3 loop is CASLTGTGYRNEQFF. The CDR3 region has the DNA TGTGCCAGCCTGACCGGGACAGGGTATCGAAATGAGCAGTTCTTC. The chain combines TRBV2 with TRBJ2-1, with 9 bases matching TRBD1. CDR3 size: 15 residues. CDR1 is SNHLY, CDR2 FYNNEI, per germline. J lost 7 bases, V lost 8 bases, and 12 bases had no gene match.

This chain joins TRBV29-1 and TRBJ2-6, with D unclear. CDR1 SQVTM and CDR2 ANQGSEA come from the germline V gene. This CDR3 region has 15 residues. V shed 1 base and J shed 0 bases, with 7 bases lying between them. DNA of the CDR3: TGCAGCGTTGAAGCGGGTAGCTCTGGGGCCAACGTCCTGACTTTC. This translates into CSVEAGSSGANVLTF.

The rearrangement links TRBV6-2 or TRBV6-3 to TRBJ2-7; D is possibly TRBD2 (6 bases). Trimming removed 3 bases at V and 2 bases at J, with 14 bases between. This CDR3 has 15 residues. CDR1 is MNHEY and CDR2 is SVGEGT in the germline V gene. Here the CDR3 reads CASSYTGTHTYEQYF. The CDR3 region has the DNA TGTGCCAGCAGTTATACCGGGACTCATACCTACGAGCAGTACTTC.

The gene calls are TRBV6-1 and TRBJ1-1; D is uncertain. Between the trimmed V and J ends, which lost 0 bases and 1 base, there was a span of 9 bases. This CDR3 is built from 15 residues. Looked up from germline, CDR1 is MNHNS and CDR2 is SASEGT. The CDR3 region has the DNA TGTGCCAGCAGTGAAGCCATCTCGGGGAACACTGAAGCTTTCTTT. This encodes CASSEAISGNTEAFF.

The CDR3 region has the DNA TGTGCCAGCAGCCGGACAGGGAGCTCCTACGAGCAGTACTTC. Amino acid sequence: CASSRTGSSYEQYF. The chain combines TRBV3-1 (or the pseudogene TRBV3-2) with TRBJ2-7; 8 bases map to TRBD1. This CDR3 region has 14 residues. The germline V gene has CDR1 LGHDT and CDR2 YNNKEL (reference sequence). J lost 0 bases, V lost 4 bases, and 2 bases had no gene match.

The V call is TRBV7-9, the J call TRBJ2-7; tentative D call: TRBD1 (5 bases). Germline CDR1 reads SEHNR; CDR2 reads FQNEAQ (reference sequence). The CDR3 consists of 12 residues. V lost 4 bases and J lost 6, with 10 bases in between. This CDR3 reads CASSSLQGEQYF. For the CDR3, the DNA is TGTGCCAGCAGCTCCCTCCAGGGCGAGCAGTACTTC.

The gene calls are TRBV5-5 and TRBJ1-6; 7 nucleotides match TRBD1. V shed 0 bases, J shed 7 bases, and the junction held 7 bases outside the gene matches. This CDR3 region has 16 residues. The germline CDR1 and CDR2 sequences are SGHKS and YYEKEE (reference sequence). The CDR3 reads CASSLVPTGANSPLHF. The CDR3 region has the DNA TGTGCCAGCAGCTTGGTCCCTACAGGGGCCAATTCACCCCTCCACTTT.

The rearrangement joins TRBV7-2 to TRBJ2-1, with 7 bases identical to TRBD2. CDR3 length: 11 residues. J lost 9 bases, V lost 5 bases, and 1 base had no gene match. Germline V lookup: CDR1 SGHTA, CDR2 FQGNSA. The CDR3 reads CASSPGGEQFF. CDR3 DNA: TGTGCCAGCAGCCCGGGGGGTGAGCAGTTCTTC.

The genes are TRBV27 and TRBJ1-6; TRBD1 matches at 8 bases. V gave up 5 bases and J gave up 0 bases; unmatched junction bases: 3. From germline, CDR1 is MNHEY and CDR2 SMNVEV (reference sequence). The CDR3 has 16 residues. The CDR3 loop is CASSRTGSSYNSPLHF. In DNA form, the CDR3 reads TGTGCCAGCAGTCGGACAGGGAGCTCCTATAATTCACCCCTCCACTTT.

V usage is TRBV7-9 and J usage is TRBJ2-7; 9 nucleotides match TRBD2. The CDR3 length is 15 residues. Looked up from germline, CDR1 is SEHNR and CDR2 is FQNEAQ (reference sequence). V trimming: 4 bases; J trimming: 4 bases; junction bases outside the gene matches: 8. CDR3 loop: CASSWGASGAYEQYF. CDR3 DNA: TGTGCCAGCAGCTGGGGGGCTAGCGGGGCTTACGAGCAGTACTTC. The full variable domain, with the rest looked up from reference TRBV7-9 and TRBJ2-7, is DTGVSQNPRHKITKRGQNVTFRCDPISEHNRLYWYRQTLGQGPEFLTYFQNEAQLEKSRLLSDRFSAERPKGSFSTLEIQRTEQGDSAMYLCASSWGASGAYEQYFGPGTRLTVT.

This clone was seen a handful of times. The chain carries TRBV5-4 and TRBJ2-5, with TRBD1 matching over 7 bases. The CDR3 length is 13 residues. V trimming: 7 bases; J trimming: 4 bases; junction bases outside the gene matches: 7. Germline V gene lookup returns CDR1 SGHNT and CDR2 YYREEE (reference sequence). The CDR3 nucleotides read TGTGCCAGCCACCAACAGGGGCGAGAGACCCAGTACTTC. This sequence encodes CASHQQGRETQYF.

V is TRBV27 and J is TRBJ1-1, with D possibly matching TRBD1 (6 bases). Deletions cut 7 bases from V and 6 bases from J, with 15 bases between. This CDR3 region has 13 residues. Per the germline V gene, CDR1 is MNHEY and CDR2 is SMNVEV (reference sequence). CDR3 coding DNA: TGTGCCAGCACCAAGACTGGGGGCGCTGAAGCTTTCTTT. Its protein product is CASTKTGGAEAFF.

The chain employs TRBV19 and TRBJ2-3; TRBD1 aligns across 8 bases. The CDR3 contains 15 residues. The V gene end was trimmed by 10 bases and the J gene end by 2 bases; junction bases not matched to a gene: 11. Germline CDR1 and CDR2: LNHDA and SQIVND (reference sequence). CDR3 loop: CATRPQGAFTDTQYF. The DNA of the CDR3 is TGTGCCACCCGTCCCCAGGGGGCCTTCACAGATACGCAGTATTTT.